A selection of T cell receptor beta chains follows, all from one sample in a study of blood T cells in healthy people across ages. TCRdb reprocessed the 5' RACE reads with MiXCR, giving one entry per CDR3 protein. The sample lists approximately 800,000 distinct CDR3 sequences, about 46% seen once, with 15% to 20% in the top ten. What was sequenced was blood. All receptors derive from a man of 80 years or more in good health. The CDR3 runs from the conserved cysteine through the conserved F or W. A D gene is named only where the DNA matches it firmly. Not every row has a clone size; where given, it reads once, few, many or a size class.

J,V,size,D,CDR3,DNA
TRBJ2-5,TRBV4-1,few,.,CASSQDTQGQETQYF,TGCGCCAGCAGCCAAGATACGCAGGGACAAGAGACCCAGTACTTC
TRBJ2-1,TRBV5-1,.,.,CASRSGLVNNEQFF,TGCGCCAGCCGCAGCGGACTCGTGAACAATGAGCAGTTCTTC
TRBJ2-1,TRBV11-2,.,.,CPSSSRSQGGGEQFF,TGTCCCAGCAGCTCCAGAAGTCAAGGGGGGGGTGAGCAGTTCTTC
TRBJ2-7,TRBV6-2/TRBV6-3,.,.,CASTSQGPYEQYF,TGTGCCAGCACCTCACAGGGCCCCTACGAGCAGTACTTC
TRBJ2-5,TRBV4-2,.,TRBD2,CASSQDLGSGQETQYF,TGTGCCAGCAGCCAAGACTTGGGTAGCGGGCAAGAGACCCAGTACTTC
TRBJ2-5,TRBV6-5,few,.,CASSYSNMAREQYF,TGTGCCAGCAGTTACTCAAACATGGCGAGAGAGCAGTACTTC
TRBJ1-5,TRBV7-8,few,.,CASSIDSYSNQPQHF,TGTGCCAGCAGCATAGACAGCTATAGCAATCAGCCCCAGCATTTT
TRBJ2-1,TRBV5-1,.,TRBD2,CASSSETSNNEQFF,TGCGCCAGCAGCTCCGAGACTAGCAACAATGAGCAGTTCTTC
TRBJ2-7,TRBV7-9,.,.,CASSLLGRGQYEQYF,TGTGCCAGCAGCTTACTGGGGCGAGGTCAATACGAGCAGTACTTC
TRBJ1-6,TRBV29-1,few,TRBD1,CSAGDRDNSPLHF,TGCAGCGCCGGAGACAGGGACAATTCACCCCTCCACTTT
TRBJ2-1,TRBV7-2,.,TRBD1,CASSQGQGPGEQFF,TGTGCCAGCAGCCAGGGACAGGGCCCGGGAGAGCAGTTCTTC
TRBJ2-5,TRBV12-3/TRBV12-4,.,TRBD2,CASKPQREFRETQYF,TGTGCCAGCAAACCCCAGCGGGAGTTTAGGGAGACCCAGTACTTC
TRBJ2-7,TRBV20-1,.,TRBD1,CSARCRDSFCEQYF,TGCAGTGCTAGATGCCGGGACAGTTTTTGCGAGCAGTACTTC
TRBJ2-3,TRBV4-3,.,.,CASRKGPAGGTTDTQYF,TGCGCCAGCCGGAAAGGGCCGGCAGGAGGTACCACAGATACGCAGTATTTT
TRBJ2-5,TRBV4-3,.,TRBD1,CASSQDSPGGGETQYF,TGCGCCAGCAGCCAAGACTCCCCAGGGGGTGGGGAGACCCAGTACTTC
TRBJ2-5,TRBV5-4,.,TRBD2,CASSFGWSSGRAVNEQYF,TGCGCCAGCAGCTTCGGATGGTCTAGCGGGAGGGCCGTCAATGAGCAGTACTTC
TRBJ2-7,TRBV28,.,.,CASRREGAPAYEQYF,TGTGCCAGCAGAAGGGAGGGGGCGCCGGCCTACGAGCAGTACTTC
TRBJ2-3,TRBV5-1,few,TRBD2,CASSLGTSIDTQYF,TGCGCCAGCAGCTTGGGGACTAGCATAGATACGCAGTATTTT
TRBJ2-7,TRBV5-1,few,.,CASSPVDSKNEQYF,TGCGCCAGCAGCCCCGTGGACAGCAAGAACGAGCAGTACTTC
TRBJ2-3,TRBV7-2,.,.,CASSLNFGSGTDTQYF,TGTGCCAGCAGCTTAAATTTTGGTAGCGGCACAGATACGCAGTATTTT
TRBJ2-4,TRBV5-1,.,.,CASSLEGSAKGIQYF,TGCGCCAGCAGCTTGGAGGGGTCAGCCAAGGGCATTCAGTACTTC
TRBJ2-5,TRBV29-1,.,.,CSVPVAVPGETQYF,TGCAGCGTTCCCGTGGCCGTCCCGGGGGAGACCCAGTACTTC
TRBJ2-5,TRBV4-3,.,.,CASSQDRANQETQYF,TGCGCCAGCAGCCAAGATAGAGCAAACCAAGAGACCCAGTACTTC
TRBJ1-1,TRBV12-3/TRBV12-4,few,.,CASSSKGNTEAFF,TGTGCCAGCAGTTCGAAGGGGAACACTGAAGCTTTCTTT
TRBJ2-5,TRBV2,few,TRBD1,CASSVSTGEQTQYF,TGTGCCAGCAGTGTGTCGACAGGGGAACAGACCCAGTACTTC
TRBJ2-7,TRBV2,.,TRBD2,CASSPAIAGFYEQYF,TGTGCCAGCAGCCCTGCCATAGCGGGATTTTACGAGCAGTACTTC
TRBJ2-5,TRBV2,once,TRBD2,CASSGGKGLAGVETQYF,TGTGCCAGCAGTGGGGGGAAGGGACTAGCGGGAGTGGAGACCCAGTACTTC
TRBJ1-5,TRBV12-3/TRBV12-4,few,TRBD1,CASSLSWSGGAVQPQHF,TGTGCCAGCAGTTTATCGTGGTCAGGGGGCGCGGTTCAGCCCCAGCATTTT
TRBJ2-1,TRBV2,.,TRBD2,CASNAPGLAGGEQFF,TGTGCCAGCAACGCGCCGGGACTAGCGGGAGGCGAGCAGTTCTTC
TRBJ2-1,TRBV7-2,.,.,CASSLGRPGREQFF,TGTGCCAGCAGCTTAGGCAGGCCTGGCCGTGAGCAGTTCTTC
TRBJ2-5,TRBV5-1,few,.,CASSSKGETQYF,TGCGCCAGCAGCTCCAAGGGGGAGACCCAGTACTTC
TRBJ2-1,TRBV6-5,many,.,CASSYDGPQYEQFF,TGTGCCAGCAGTTACGACGGCCCGCAATATGAGCAGTTCTTC
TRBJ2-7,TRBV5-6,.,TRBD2,CASSPEGSGGGYNEQYF,TGTGCCAGCAGCCCCGAAGGGTCGGGAGGTGGATACAATGAGCAGTACTTC
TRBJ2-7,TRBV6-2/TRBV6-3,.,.,CASSTGAAYEQYF,TGTGCCAGCAGTACTGGGGCAGCCTACGAGCAGTACTTC
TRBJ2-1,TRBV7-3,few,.,CASSYQGYNEQFF,TGTGCCAGCAGCTACCAGGGATACAATGAGCAGTTCTTC
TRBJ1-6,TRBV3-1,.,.,CASKSGTGRSPLHF,TGTGCCAGCAAATCGGGAACAGGGAGGTCACCCCTCCACTTT
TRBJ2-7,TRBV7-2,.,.,CASSLDSPGYEQYF,TGTGCCAGCAGCTTAGATTCTCCGGGGTACGAGCAGTACTTC
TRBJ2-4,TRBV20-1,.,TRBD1,CSARGTGKNIQYF,TGCAGTGCTAGAGGGACAGGGAAAAACATTCAGTACTTC
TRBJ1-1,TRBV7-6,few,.,CASSLDLAGRLNTEAFF,TGTGCCAGCAGCTTAGATTTAGCAGGGAGGCTGAACACTGAAGCTTTCTTT
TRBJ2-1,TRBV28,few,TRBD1,CATGTGGSEQFF,TGTGCCACCGGGACAGGGGGGAGTGAGCAGTTCTTC
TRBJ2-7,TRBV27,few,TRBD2,CASRPAGDPYEQYF,TGTGCCAGCAGACCAGCGGGAGATCCCTACGAGCAGTACTTC
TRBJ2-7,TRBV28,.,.,CASSYRRSEQYF,TGTGCCAGCAGTTATCGACGCAGCGAGCAGTACTTC
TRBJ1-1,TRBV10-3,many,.,CAISEGGAGNTEAFF,TGTGCCATCAGTGAAGGAGGGGCGGGGAACACTGAAGCTTTCTTT
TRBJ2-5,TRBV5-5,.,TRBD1,CASRRQGLNEETQYF,TGTGCCAGCAGAAGACAGGGATTAAATGAAGAGACCCAGTACTTC
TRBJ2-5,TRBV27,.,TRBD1,CASSSYLGQGQETQYF,TGTGCCAGCAGTTCATACCTCGGACAGGGACAAGAGACCCAGTACTTC
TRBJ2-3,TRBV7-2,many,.,CASGQSSTDTQYF,TGTGCCAGCGGCCAAAGTAGCACAGATACGCAGTATTTT
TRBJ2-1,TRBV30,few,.,CACSGASRNEQFF,TGTGCCTGTTCGGGCGCTAGTCGCAATGAGCAGTTCTTC
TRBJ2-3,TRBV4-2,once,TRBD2,CASSRGLAGAGDTQYF,TGTGCCAGCAGTAGAGGACTAGCGGGAGCAGGAGATACGCAGTATTTT
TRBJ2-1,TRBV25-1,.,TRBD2,CASSALAGSSYNEQFF,TGTGCCAGCAGTGCACTAGCGGGATCCTCCTACAATGAGCAGTTCTTC
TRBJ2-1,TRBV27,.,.,CASSLSGIYNEQFF,TGTGCCAGCAGTTTATCAGGGATCTACAATGAGCAGTTCTTC
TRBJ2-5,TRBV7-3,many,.,CASSLDGLETQYF,TGTGCCAGCAGCTTAGACGGGTTGGAGACCCAGTACTTC